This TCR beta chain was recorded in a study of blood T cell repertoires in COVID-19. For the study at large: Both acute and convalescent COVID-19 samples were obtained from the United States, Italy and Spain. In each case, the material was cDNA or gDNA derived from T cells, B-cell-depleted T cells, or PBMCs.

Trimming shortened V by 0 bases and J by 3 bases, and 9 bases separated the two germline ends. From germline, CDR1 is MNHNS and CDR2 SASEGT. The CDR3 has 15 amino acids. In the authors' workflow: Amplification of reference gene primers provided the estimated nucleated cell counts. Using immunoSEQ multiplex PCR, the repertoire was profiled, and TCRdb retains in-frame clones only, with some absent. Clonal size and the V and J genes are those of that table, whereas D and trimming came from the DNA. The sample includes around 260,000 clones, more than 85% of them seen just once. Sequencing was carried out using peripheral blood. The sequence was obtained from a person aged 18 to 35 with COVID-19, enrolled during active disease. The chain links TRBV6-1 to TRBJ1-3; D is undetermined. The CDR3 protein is CASSEATTGGNTIYF. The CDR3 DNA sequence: TGTGCCAGCAGTGAAGCCACGACGGGTGGAAACACCATATATTTT.